The 28 T cell receptor beta chains below all came from one sample that was sequenced in a study of human T cells and chemical hapten exposure. TCRdb redid the calling of the RACE reads with MiXCR, one entry per CDR3 protein. This sample has about 73,000 distinct CDR3 sequences, with 8.5% found just once. The sample's time point: patch test 2, 6 weeks after DPC sensitization. Treatment described: therapeutic diphenylcyclopropenone sensitization with weekly scalp DPC. Here the sequenced sample was whole blood, taken in connection with sensitization to the hapten diphenylcyclopropenone (DPC). The receptors come from a woman aged 45-59 years with alopecia areata. Some clones in this sample may be carry-over from other donors' samples.

This clonotype has more than one count but fewer than ten. The chain couples TRBV2 to TRBJ2-1; D possibly corresponds to TRBD2 (5 bases). Trimming removed 6 bases at V and 0 bases at J, with 6 bases between. Germline loops: CDR1 SNHLY, CDR2 FYNNEI. The CDR3 runs 13 residues. In nucleotides, the CDR3 is TGTGCCAGCAGCGGGATCTCCTACAATGAGCAGTTCTTC. It codes for CASSGISYNEQFF.

This chain joins TRBV2 and TRBJ2-3; 9 bases agree with TRBD1. This CDR3 comprises 16 residues. Germline CDR1 and CDR2: SNHLY and FYNNEI. Trimming removed 1 base from V and 3 bases from J; junction bases left unmatched: 5. In DNA, the CDR3 is TGTGCCAGCAGTGAAGTGGGACAGGGTGGAACAGATACGCAGTATTTT. It translates to CASSEVGQGGTDTQYF.

CDR3 loop: CASSGGVTDTQYF. DNA for the CDR3: TGTGCCAGCAGCGGGGGGGTGACAGATACGCAGTATTTT. This rearrangement joins TRBV9 to TRBJ2-3, with D maybe TRBD2 (6 bases). The germline V gene has CDR1 SGDLS and CDR2 YYNGEE. CDR3 length: 13 amino acids. V gave up 3 bases and J gave up 3 bases, with 8 bases separating them. Variable domain in full (rest from reference TRBV9 and TRBJ2-3): DSGVTQTPKHLITATGQRVTLRCSPRSGDLSVYWYQQSLDQGLQFLIQYYNGEERAKGNILERFSAQQFPDLHSELNLSSLELGDSALYFCASSGGVTDTQYFGPGTRLTVL.

This clonotype was recorded a few times. The V gene is TRBV6-6, the J gene TRBJ2-3; no definite D call. CDR3 length equals 13 residues. Germline V lookup: CDR1 MNHNY, CDR2 SVGAGI (reference sequence). V was clipped by 2 bases and J by 1 base, with 4 bases between them. CDR3 coding DNA: TGTGCCAGCAGTTACCTGGGCACAGATACGCAGTATTTT. Its translation: CASSYLGTDTQYF.

The CDR3 region is CASSLVGGASNQPQHF. The CDR3, as DNA: TGTGCCAGCAGCTTAGTGGGGGGAGCGAGCAATCAGCCCCAGCATTTT. This sequence joins TRBV7-2 and TRBJ1-5, with TRBD1 as a possible D gene (5 bases). Trimming left V 1 base short and J 1 base short, with 11 bases between. This CDR3 has 16 residues. Germline loops: CDR1 SGHTA, CDR2 FQGNSA. Full variable domain (remainder filled in from reference TRBV7-2 and TRBJ1-5): GAGVSQSPSNKVTEKGKDVELRCDPISGHTALYWYRQSLGQGLEFLIYFQGNSAPDKSGLPSDRFSAERTGGSVSTLTIQRTQQEDSAVYLCASSLVGGASNQPQHFGDGTRLSIL.

The sample holds many counts of this clonotype. This sequence joins TRBV18 and TRBJ1-1; D is unclear. CDR3 length: 14 amino acids. The V gene's germline CDR1 is KGHSH and CDR2 LQKENI. V dropped 2 bases and J dropped 0 bases, with 7 bases sitting between them. CDR3 region: CASSPLPMNTEAFF. As DNA, the CDR3 is TGTGCCAGCTCACCATTACCTATGAACACTGAAGCTTTCTTT.

The chain combines TRBV7-2 with TRBJ2-7; 8 bases align to TRBD2. The V segment lost 1 base and the J segment 2 bases; nucleotides outside the gene matches: 4. Germline V gene lookup returns CDR1 SGHTA and CDR2 FQGNSA. This CDR3 has 15 residues. CDR3 sequence (DNA): TGTGCCAGCAGCTTAGGACTAGCGCAGACCTACGAGCAGTACTTC. It yields the protein CASSLGLAQTYEQYF.

This clonotype came up a few times. This chain's CDR3 is CASSPTASSGNTIYF. The CDR3 nucleotides are TGTGCCAGCAGCCCGACAGCCAGCTCTGGAAACACCATATATTTT. This chain joins TRBV13 and TRBJ1-3; D perhaps matches TRBD1 (5 bases). The CDR3 is made up of 15 amino acids. V lost 5 bases to trimming and J lost 0 bases, with 11 bases between them. Germline-derived CDR1 and CDR2 are PRHDT and FYEKMQ (reference sequence).

In this sample, this clonotype turned up many times. The rearrangement links TRBV27 to TRBJ1-1, with 7 nucleotides matching TRBD1. The CDR3 is made up of 15 amino acids. Looked up from germline, CDR1 is MNHEY and CDR2 is SMNVEV (reference sequence). The junction had 12 bases not matched to a gene; V was cut back by 6 bases and J by 5 bases. CDR3 sequence (DNA): TGTGCCAGCAGGCTGACAGGGAGGACGCGGACTGAAGCTTTCTTT. Its protein is CASRLTGRTRTEAFF.

Only a few counts were recorded for this clonotype. The chain recombines TRBV20-1 with TRBJ2-1, with 10 bases that match TRBD1. The germline CDR1 and CDR2 sequences are DFQATT and SNEGSKA (reference sequence). The CDR3 covers 14 residues. V was pared by 6 bases and J by 2 bases, with 4 bases of the junction left unmatched. CDR3 coding DNA: TGCAGTGCCACCGGGACAGGGGCCTACAATGAGCAGTTCTTC. Its translation is CSATGTGAYNEQFF.

This clonotype was detected ten times or more. This sequence joins TRBV2 and TRBJ2-1; 8 nucleotides agree with TRBD2. This CDR3 has 16 residues. Per the germline V gene, CDR1 is SNHLY and CDR2 is FYNNEI. The V segment lost 2 bases and the J segment 4 bases; nucleotides outside the gene matches: 7. The CDR3 is CASSESAGGWYNEQFF. CDR3 bases: TGTGCCAGCAGTGAATCGGCGGGGGGATGGTACAATGAGCAGTTCTTC.

This clonotype was picked up many times. This chain links TRBV9 with TRBJ2-3; 7 bases line up with TRBD2. Germline lookup yields CDR1 SGDLS and CDR2 YYNGEE. The V gene end was trimmed by 2 bases and the J gene end by 0 bases; junction bases not matched to a gene: 3. The CDR3 extends over 15 amino acids. The CDR3 protein is CASSVSGTSTDTQYF. The CDR3 DNA follows: TGTGCCAGCAGCGTGAGCGGGACTAGCACAGATACGCAGTATTTT.

The chain is built from TRBV27 and TRBJ1-2; a possible D gene is TRBD1 (5 bases). V was pared by 4 bases and J by 1 base, with 10 bases between. This CDR3 has 14 amino acids. Germline V gives CDR1 MNHEY, CDR2 SMNVEV (reference sequence). The CDR3 loop reads CASSSQGLNYGYTF. The CDR3 DNA is TGTGCCAGCAGTTCCCAGGGACTTAACTATGGCTACACCTTC.

The chain is built from TRBV20-1 and TRBJ2-7; D might be TRBD1 (5 bases). Germline lookup yields CDR1 DFQATT and CDR2 SNEGSKA (reference sequence). The V end was cut by 0 bases, the J end by 5 bases, with 11 bases between. The CDR3 runs 13 residues. CDR3 amino acids: CSAREGRRNEQYF. The CDR3 DNA reads as TGCAGTGCTAGAGAGGGGCGGCGGAACGAGCAGTACTTC.

This clonotype came up a few times. The chain combines TRBV14 with TRBJ2-6; tentatively, D is TRBD1 or TRBD2 (5 bases each). V was clipped by 4 bases and J by 4 bases, with 23 bases between them. This CDR3 has 19 amino acids. The germline V gene encodes CDR1 SGHDN and CDR2 FVKESK. The CDR3 region has the DNA TGTGCCAGCAGCCCATCCCCGACTATAGGGGCAGCCGGGGCCAACGTCCTGACTTTC. Its protein product is CASSPSPTIGAAGANVLTF. Using reference TRBV14 and TRBJ2-6 for the parts outside the CDR3, the full variable domain is EAGVTQFPSHSVIEKGQTVTLRCDPISGHDNLYWYRRVMGKEIKFLLHFVKESKQDESGMPNNRFLAERTGGTYSTLKVQPAELEDSGVYFCASSPSPTIGAAGANVLTFGAGSRLTVL.

V and J are TRBV27 and TRBJ2-5; D is perhaps TRBD2 (7 bases). Deletions cut 5 bases from V and 11 bases from J, with 18 bases between. Germline V gives CDR1 MNHEY, CDR2 SMNVEV (reference sequence). The CDR3 sequence is 13 residues long. CDR3 protein: CASSPPRGRVQYF. As DNA, the CDR3 is TGTGCCAGCAGTCCCCCGCGGGGGCGGGTGCAGTACTTC.

This rearrangement joins TRBV6-2 or TRBV6-3 to TRBJ2-3, with 8 nucleotides matching TRBD2. The CDR3 extends over 14 amino acids. The junction had 4 bases not matched to a gene; V was cut back by 4 bases and J by 4 bases. CDR1 and CDR2 from the germline V gene are MNHEY and SVGEGT. CDR3 amino acids: CASSFKLAADTQYF. As DNA, the CDR3 is TGTGCCAGCAGTTTTAAACTAGCGGCAGATACGCAGTATTTT.

This clonotype has a handful of counts. The V and J genes are TRBV4-1 and TRBJ2-5; D is possibly TRBD1 (7 bases). Germline V gene data show CDR1 as MGHRA and CDR2 as YSYEKL. The V and J ends lost 4 bases and 4 bases respectively, with 10 bases between them. The CDR3 consists of 13 residues. CDR3 in DNA: TGCGCCAGCAGCCCAGGGGGGCGAGAGACCCAGTACTTC. Its protein product is CASSPGGRETQYF.

This clonotype occurred a few times. The J gene is TRBJ1-6, the V gene TRBV5-4; 9 bases are shared with TRBD1. The CDR3 covers 14 residues. Looked up from germline, CDR1 is SGHNT and CDR2 is YYREEE (reference sequence). The V and J ends lost 4 bases and 6 bases, in that order; junction bases with no gene match: 2. The CDR3 sequence: CASSPGQGNSPLHF. The CDR3 DNA is TGTGCCAGCAGCCCGGGACAGGGTAATTCACCCCTCCACTTT.

V gene TRBV20-1 combines with J gene TRBJ2-4, with D unclear. V was pared by 5 bases and J by 0 bases, with 8 bases between. CDR1 and CDR2 (germline): DFQATT, SNEGSKA (reference sequence). This CDR3 contains 13 residues. The CDR3 spells CSAVTIAKNIQYF. The DNA for the CDR3 is TGCAGTGCTGTTACTATAGCCAAAAACATTCAGTACTTC.

This CDR3 is CASSPRQHQETQYF. The CDR3 DNA reads TGTGCCAGCAGTCCTCGACAGCATCAAGAGACCCAGTACTTC. This chain links TRBV7-8 with TRBJ2-5; the D gene is possibly TRBD1 (5 bases). The CDR3 is 14 residues long. Germline CDR1 is SGHVS and CDR2 is FQNEAQ. Trimming left V 6 bases short and J 2 bases short, with 13 bases between. Full variable domain (missing parts from reference TRBV7-8 and TRBJ2-5): GAGVSQSPRYKVAKRGQDVALRCDPISGHVSLFWYQQALGQGPEFLTYFQNEAQLDKSGLPSDRFFAERPEGSVSTLKIQRTQQEDSAVYLCASSPRQHQETQYFGPGTRLLVL.

This clonotype was counted between two and nine times. The rearrangement uses TRBV2 and TRBJ2-2; 8 bases match TRBD2. The V segment lost 6 bases and the J segment 4 bases; nucleotides outside the gene matches: 10. This CDR3 contains 16 residues. CDR1 SNHLY and CDR2 FYNNEI come from the germline V gene. CDR3 residues: CASSRSSGGGTGELFF. For the CDR3, the DNA is TGTGCCAGCAGCCGATCCAGCGGGGGTGGCACCGGGGAGCTGTTTTTT.

This clonotype was seen a few times. The chain uses TRBV19 and TRBJ1-5; weak D call: TRBD1 (5 bases). Germline V gene sequence: CDR1 LNHDA, CDR2 SQIVND (reference sequence). Trimming left V 6 bases short and J 6 bases short, with 15 bases between. This CDR3 spans 14 amino acids. CDR3 amino acids: CASSYGGASQPQHF. Written as DNA, the CDR3 is TGTGCCAGTAGCTACGGGGGAGCCTCTCAGCCCCAGCATTTT.

Only a few counts were recorded for this clonotype. The gene calls are TRBV19 and TRBJ1-2; D is undetermined. Trimming removed 5 bases from V and 1 base from J, with 14 bases in between. Germline assignment: CDR1 LNHDA and CDR2 SQIVND (reference sequence). The CDR3 runs 15 residues. The CDR3 spells CASSPRGNVNYGYTF. Here the CDR3 DNA reads TGTGCCAGTAGTCCCCGAGGGAACGTTAACTATGGCTACACCTTC.

This clonotype was observed a few times. The chain links TRBV5-6 to TRBJ1-1, with D perhaps TRBD1 (5 bases). CDR1 SGHDT and CDR2 YYEEEE come from the germline V gene. V shed 1 base and J shed 1 base, with 8 bases lying between them. This CDR3 is 14 amino acids long. CDR3 in DNA: TGTGCCAGCAGCTTGTCAGGGAAGAACACTGAAGCTTTCTTT. Its protein product is CASSLSGKNTEAFF. The variable domain in full, completed from reference TRBV5-6 and TRBJ1-1, reads DAGVTQSPTHLIKTRGQQVTLRCSPKSGHDTVSWYQQALGQGPQFIFQYYEEEERQRGNFPDRFSGHQFPNYSSELNVNALLLGDSALYLCASSLSGKNTEAFFGQGTRLTVV.

This clonotype has a handful of counts. The chain employs TRBV9 and TRBJ2-2; D ambiguous. Germline CDR1 is SGDLS and CDR2 is YYNGEE. CDR3 length equals 14 residues. V lost 3 bases to trimming and J lost 4 bases, with 10 bases between them. The CDR3 nucleotides read TGTGCCAGCAGCGAATGGGCGAGCACCGGGGAGCTGTTTTTT. Protein sequence: CASSEWASTGELFF.

This clonotype showed up many times. The chain couples TRBV6-5 to TRBJ1-2; 7 bases align to TRBD1. This CDR3 spans 14 amino acids. The germline CDR1 and CDR2 sequences are MNHEY and SVGAGI. V lost 0 bases and J lost 11; bases outside the gene matches: 9. The CDR3 region has the DNA TGTGCCAGCAGTTACTCGATACCGACAGGGAGGTACACCTTC. Amino acids: CASSYSIPTGRYTF.

V gene TRBV13 combines with J gene TRBJ2-1; 8 bases map to TRBD1. Germline CDR1 and CDR2: PRHDT and FYEKMQ (reference sequence). CDR3 length: 17 residues. With 3 bases clipped from V and 4 bases from J, the junction kept 11 bases outside the gene matches. The chain's CDR3 is CASSFSPGTGLYNEQFF. The CDR3 DNA reads as TGTGCCAGCAGCTTCTCCCCGGGGACAGGATTATACAATGAGCAGTTCTTC.